The 18 T cell receptor beta chains below were found in one sample sequenced in a study of T-cell reconstitution after alpha-beta-depleted transplantation in children. Preparation of the TCRbeta library used unique molecular identifiers. TCRdb fed the PCR reads into MiXCR, producing one record per CDR3 protein. Among about 240,000 distinct CDR3 sequences listed, around 25% were seen once. Sequenced material: PBMCs, taken before TCRalphabeta/CD19-depleted stem cell transplant. Source of these receptors: a girl aged 2-15 years with Fanconi anemia, due to receive a stem cell transplant.

This clonotype showed up many times. V is TRBV6-1 and J is TRBJ2-7; 14 bases are shared with TRBD2. J gave up 7 bases and V 6 bases, and 17 bases lay outside the gene matches. CDR1 is MNHNS and CDR2 is SASEGT in the germline V gene. The CDR3 loop spans 18 amino acids. CDR3 nucleotides: TGTGCCAGCAGCCGCCGCCCCGGGACTAGCGGGAGTAGCATGGAGCAGTACTTC. Protein product: CASSRRPGTSGSSMEQYF.

This clonotype was detected many times. The CDR3 DNA follows: TGCAGCGCGGATGAAGCTTTCTTT. Protein sequence: CSADEAFF. The chain links TRBV29-1 to TRBJ1-1; D remains unclear. The CDR3 runs 8 residues. V was pared by 7 bases and J by 7 bases, with 4 bases between. Germline CDR1 SQVTM, CDR2 ANQGSEA.

In this sample, this clonotype turned up a few times. This chain connects TRBV28 to TRBJ2-1; TRBD1 aligns across 7 bases. Looked up from germline, CDR1 is MDHEN and CDR2 is SYDVKM. Trimming at V came to 3 bases and at J to 6 bases, leaving 5 bases not matched to a gene. The CDR3 runs to 14 residues. The CDR3 region has the DNA TGTGCCAGCAGTTTTAGGGGACAGAGCAATGAGCAGTTCTTC. It yields the protein CASSFRGQSNEQFF.

V gene TRBV20-1 combines with J gene TRBJ2-7; D is undetermined. With 1 base removed from V and 7 bases from J, the gap between germline ends came to 8 bases. CDR3 length: 11 residues. Germline V gene sequence: CDR1 DFQATT, CDR2 SNEGSKA (reference sequence). CDR3 residues: CSARGGREQYF. The CDR3 DNA is TGCAGTGCTAGAGGGGGAAGGGAGCAGTACTTC.

This clonotype was observed a few times. The chain uses TRBV5-1 and TRBJ2-2; 8 bases match TRBD1. The CDR3 length is 14 residues. Germline-derived CDR1 and CDR2 are SGHRS and YFSETQ. V was pared by 2 bases and J by 3 bases, with 0 bases of the junction left unmatched. The CDR3 DNA reads as TGCGCCAGCAGCTTACAGGGGGACACCGGGGAGCTGTTTTTT. Protein product: CASSLQGDTGELFF.

In this sample, this clonotype turned up many times. This rearrangement joins TRBV29-1 to TRBJ2-3; D unclear. CDR3 length: 14 residues. Germline-derived CDR1 and CDR2 are SQVTM and ANQGSEA. V lost 4 bases to trimming and J lost 0 bases, with 11 bases between them. CDR3 amino acids: CSVVIRGSTDTQYF. In nucleotides, the CDR3 is TGCAGCGTTGTCATTCGTGGCAGCACAGATACGCAGTATTTT.

The chain couples TRBV20-1 to TRBJ2-7, with D perhaps TRBD2 (6 bases). V lost 4 bases, J lost 4 bases, and 17 bases lay in between. The CDR3 consists of 14 residues. CDR1 and CDR2 from the germline V gene are DFQATT and SNEGSKA (reference sequence). The CDR3 is CSATLAGRPYEQYF. For the CDR3, the DNA is TGCAGTGCTACCCTTGCGGGACGACCATACGAGCAGTACTTC.

This clonotype was observed a handful of times. The J gene is TRBJ2-2, the V gene TRBV29-1; no definite D call. V gave up 4 bases and J gave up 7 bases, with 13 bases separating them. Germline CDR1 reads SQVTM; CDR2 reads ANQGSEA. The CDR3 covers 13 residues. CDR3 DNA sequence: TGCAGCGTTGTGAAAAGCTTAGGCGGGGAGCTGTTTTTT. The encoded protein is CSVVKSLGGELFF.

This clonotype came up a few times. The V call is TRBV29-1, the J call TRBJ2-3; D is uncertain. Trimming took 6 bases from V and 0 from J, leaving 10 bases between them. The CDR3 totals 13 residues. Germline CDR1 SQVTM, CDR2 ANQGSEA. As DNA, the CDR3 is TGCAGCGTCTGCCTCACTAGCACAGATACGCAGTATTTT. Translation gives CSVCLTSTDTQYF.

This clonotype was counted a few times. V and J are TRBV7-3 and TRBJ2-1; TRBD2 is a possible D gene (6 bases). V shed 5 bases and J shed 2 bases, with 16 bases lying between them. The CDR3 has 16 residues. Germline values: CDR1 SGHTA, CDR2 FQGTGA. CDR3 loop: CASSERGLETYNEQFF. Written as DNA, the CDR3 is TGTGCCAGCAGCGAGAGGGGACTCGAGACCTACAATGAGCAGTTCTTC.

This clonotype appeared many times. In nucleotides, the CDR3 is TGCGCCAGCCAGCGGGAGGGCCGCTCAGATACGCAGTATTTT. This translates into CASQREGRSDTQYF. The V and J genes are TRBV5-1 and TRBJ2-3; TRBD2 agrees at 10 bases. V gave up 7 bases and J gave up 4 bases; unmatched junction bases: 6. Germline V lookup: CDR1 SGHRS, CDR2 YFSETQ. This CDR3 spans 14 amino acids.

In its sample, this clonotype was seen many times. The chain links TRBV6-5 to TRBJ1-5, with a possible D match to TRBD1 (5 bases). CDR3 length: 15 amino acids. The ends were cut back, 3 bases at V and 5 bases at J, with 14 bases in the middle. Germline V lookup: CDR1 MNHEY, CDR2 SVGAGI. DNA of the CDR3: TGTGCCAGCAGTTATTCGGGGACGGCCTATCAGCCCCAGCATTTT. Translating it yields CASSYSGTAYQPQHF.

This clonotype was counted many times. This chain joins TRBV10-3 and TRBJ1-1; maybe TRBD1 (6 bases). V lost 6 bases to trimming and J lost 0 bases, with 11 bases between them. Germline CDR1 reads ENHRY; CDR2 reads SYGVKD. The CDR3 runs to 14 residues. The CDR3 DNA reads as TGTGCCATCAGGGACAGCCCTCTGAACACTGAAGCTTTCTTT. This sequence encodes CAIRDSPLNTEAFF.

This clonotype has at least ten counts. This chain links TRBV25-1 with TRBJ2-3; 7 bases agree with TRBD2. The CDR3 extends over 14 amino acids. V shed 1 base and J 3 bases; nucleotides not matched to a gene: 1. Germline CDR1 MGHDK, CDR2 SYGVNS. The CDR3 reads CASSEWEGTDTQYF. For the CDR3, the DNA is TGTGCCAGCAGTGAATGGGAGGGGACAGATACGCAGTATTTT.

The rearrangement links TRBV20-1 to TRBJ2-7; tentative D call: TRBD1 (6 bases). Germline V gene lookup returns CDR1 DFQATT and CDR2 SNEGSKA (reference sequence). The CDR3 consists of 12 residues. Trimming removed 3 bases from V and 3 bases from J, with 9 bases in between. The CDR3 spells CSARGAGYEQYF. CDR3 in DNA: TGCAGTGCTAGGGGGGCCGGCTACGAGCAGTACTTC.

This chain links TRBV20-1 with TRBJ1-2; the D gene is possibly TRBD1 (6 bases). CDR3 length equals 12 residues. Trimming left V 3 bases short and J 4 bases short, with 9 bases between. The germline CDR1 and CDR2 sequences are DFQATT and SNEGSKA (reference sequence). The DNA for the CDR3 is TGCAGTGCTAGGACAGGCGGCTATGGCTACACCTTC. Translated, it gives CSARTGGYGYTF.

In this sample, this clonotype turned up many times. This rearrangement joins TRBV28 to TRBJ2-5; unclear D gene. V dropped 5 bases and J dropped 5 bases, with 9 bases sitting between them. This CDR3 has 12 amino acids. Per the germline V gene, CDR1 is MDHEN and CDR2 is SYDVKM. In DNA form, the CDR3 reads TGTGCCAGCAGTGACGATGCGGAGACCCAGTACTTC. As protein: CASSDDAETQYF.

The chain is built from TRBV20-1 and TRBJ2-3, with 8 nucleotides matching TRBD1. Germline loops: CDR1 DFQATT, CDR2 SNEGSKA (reference sequence). The trim removed 2 bases at V and 2 bases at J, leaving 3 bases unmatched. The CDR3 is 14 residues long. CDR3 sequence (DNA): TGCAGTGCTAGAAGGACAGGGTACACAGATACGCAGTATTTT. As protein: CSARRTGYTDTQYF.